The sequence of this T cell receptor (beta chain) was determined in a study of siplizumab effects on memory and regulatory T cells. Points from the study as a whole: Proliferating Tregs' suppressive function in siplizumab cultures went unconfirmed. The authors could not assign a naive or memory phenotype to roughly 75-97% of proliferating CD4+ or CD8+ clones.

As for this clone: The antigen is undetermined.

The repertoire was sequenced with immunoSEQ multiplex PCR; TCRdb's copy has only in-frame clones and lacks some. The sample has roughly 68,000 clones; around four fifths are singletons. The CDR3 extends over 15 amino acids. CDR1 is SGHTA and CDR2 is FQGNSA in the germline V gene. Trimming cost V 8 bases and J 4 bases, with 20 bases left between them. The sample taken for sequencing was memory CD4+ T cells sorted from blood. This clonotype originated in a human donor in good health. The genes are TRBV7-2 and TRBJ1-1; D is perhaps TRBD1 (6 bases). The CDR3 spells CASQHGGLGGTEAFF. The CDR3 bases are TGTGCCAGCCAGCACGGGGGCTTGGGGGGCACTGAAGCTTTCTTT.